The 2 T cell receptor beta chains in this list originate from one sample, sequenced in a study of cytotoxic CD8 clonotypes in ibrutinib-treated CLL. The data were produced by immunoSEQ multiplex PCR, yet TCRdb's version contains in-frame clones alone and is incomplete. Of about 140,000 clones in the sample, approximately 80% were seen once. Sequenced material: PBMCs, taken after 36 months of ibrutinib treatment. The receptors were gathered from a human donor with chronic lymphocytic leukemia.

The rearrangement uses TRBV10-3 and TRBJ2-1, with D perhaps matching TRBD2 (6 bases). The germline CDR1 and CDR2 sequences are ENHRY and SYGVKD. V was cut by 5 bases and J by 2 bases, with 16 bases left in between. The CDR3 covers 16 residues. CDR3 in amino acids: CAISQGRSGPYNEQFF. DNA for the CDR3: TGTGCCATCAGTCAAGGTAGAAGCGGGCCCTACAATGAGCAGTTCTTC.

The gene calls are TRBV7-9 and TRBJ1-5, with D perhaps TRBD1 (6 bases). Per germline, CDR1 SEHNR and CDR2 FQNEAQ (reference sequence). The CDR3 covers 12 residues. V lost 5 bases and J lost 13, with 15 bases in between. CDR3 loop: CASSPSTGLQHF. CDR3 nucleotide sequence: TGTGCCAGCAGCCCTTCGACAGGTCTACAGCATTTT.